This T cell receptor (beta chain) was sequenced in a study of T-cell reconstitution after alpha-beta-depleted transplantation in children. Unique molecular identifiers were incorporated during preparation of the TCRbeta library. Each CDR3 protein gets one entry after TCRdb re-called the PCR reads with MiXCR. The sample has hundreds of thousands of distinct CDR3 sequences; just under 8.5% are singletons. This clonotype has ten or more counts. Its antigen is currently unknown. Study results and limitations: A year had passed since transplant, and T-cell counts and diversity by then came mostly from newly produced T cells. Elevated TCRbeta diversity at day 60 was traced, in some patients, to surviving recipient T cells and thymic progenitors. Alpha-beta T cells present about two months after transplant were reported to originate from several hundred expanded graft clones.

This CDR3 spans 17 amino acids. Trimming pared 4 bases from V and 0 bases from J, leaving 19 bases between. CDR1 and CDR2 (germline): SQVTM, ANQGSEA. The rearrangement links TRBV29-1 to TRBJ2-1; D is unresolved. Source: PBMCs, mostly from graft donor cells, taken 180 days after TCRalphabeta/CD19-depleted stem cell transplant. The sequence came from a male patient aged 10-17 years who had a stem cell transplant for acute lymphoblastic leukemia, so the T cells may come from the graft donor. The CDR3 DNA sequence: TGCAGCGTTGGGACGATGACTCTCCCGAGCTCCTACAATGAGCAGTTCTTC. Translated: CSVGTMTLPSSYNEQFF.